This entry features one T cell receptor (beta chain) sequence. The target antigen is unknown. A multiplex PCR was run with 60 Vbeta primers and 13 Jbeta primers. Data came from immunoSEQ multiplex PCR; TCRdb stores just in-frame clones and leaves some out. The table includes about 160,000 clones, 68% detected once. This sample was included in a study of cytomegalovirus exposure and HLA in healthy donors. For the study at large: As released early, the data held some 80 million unique TCRs from HLA-typed donors.

Study findings and constraints: Rare sequences made up most TCRs, while some public TCRs were found in many donors. Likely technical artifact: a cluster of highly shared sequence variants.

Trimming stripped 3 bases from V and 7 bases from J, with 12 bases between. The CDR3 length is 13 residues. Germline V gene lookup returns CDR1 GTSNPN and CDR2 SVGIG (reference sequence). This TCR came from a woman between 18 and 30 years old in good health and CMV-seropositive. Sequencing was done on a sample of PBMCs. The genes are TRBV30 and TRBJ2-2; possible D gene TRBD1, 6 bases. The CDR3 loop is CAWSAQGNGELFF. CDR3 DNA sequence: TGTGCCTGGAGCGCACAGGGTAACGGGGAGCTGTTTTTT.